Below, one TCR beta chain is given with its context. Its antigen is still unknown. Germline lookup yields CDR1 SEHNR and CDR2 FQNEAQ (reference sequence). V was clipped by 5 bases and J by 5 bases; unmatched bases: 12. CDR3 length: 18 residues. In the source study's methods: Junction-only immunoSEQ data arrived without quality scores, meaning filtering differed. TCRdb's table, derived via immunoSEQ multiplex PCR, lists solely in-frame clones and lacks some. V, J and clone size reflect that table, while D and trimming were determined from the DNA. The repertoire includes about 580,000 clones, more than 95% of them detected once, and approximately 0.3% sits in the top ten. Terminally differentiated effector memory CD45RA+ cells were excluded from the naive CD8 cells, which were CD45RO-negative and positively selected for CCR7. The data stem from a study of shared clonotypes between healthy human individuals.

Study-wide results and limits: Clonotypes shared by all four sorted-subset donors had higher generation probabilities than non-shared clonotypes. Inspection by rarefaction showed sorted-subset sequencing to be incomplete despite large depth. The naive CD4 repertoires of a handful of donors were compared, and around 4.9% of clonotypes were shared.

This rearrangement joins TRBV7-9 to TRBJ2-5, with 15 nucleotides matching TRBD2. The sequenced material came from naive CD8+ T cells sorted from blood. The origin of this receptor is a man under 40 in good health. CDR3 nucleotide sequence: TGTGCCAGCAGCCCGGGACTAGCGGGAGGAAGGTTTGTGGAGACCCAGTACTTC. Translation gives CASSPGLAGGRFVETQYF.